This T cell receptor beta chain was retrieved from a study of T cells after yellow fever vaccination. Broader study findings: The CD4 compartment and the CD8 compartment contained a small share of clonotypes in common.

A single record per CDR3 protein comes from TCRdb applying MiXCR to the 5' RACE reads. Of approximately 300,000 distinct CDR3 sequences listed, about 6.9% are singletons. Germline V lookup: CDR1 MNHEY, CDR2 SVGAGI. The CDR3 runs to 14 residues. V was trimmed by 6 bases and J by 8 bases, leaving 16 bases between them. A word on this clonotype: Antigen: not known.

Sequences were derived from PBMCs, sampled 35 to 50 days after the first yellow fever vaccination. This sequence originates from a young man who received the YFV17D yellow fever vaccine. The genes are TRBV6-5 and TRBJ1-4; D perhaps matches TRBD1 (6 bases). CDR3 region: CASSYRASREKLFF. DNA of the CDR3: TGTGCCAGCAGCTACAGGGCCTCGAGGGAAAAACTGTTTTTT.